This TCR beta chain was profiled in a study of blood T cell repertoires in COVID-19. Study background: The analysed material was cDNA or gDNA that came from T cells, B-cell-depleted T cells, or PBMCs.

V was cut by 0 bases and J by 4 bases, with 12 bases left in between. Germline-derived CDR1 and CDR2 are SGHDT and YYEEEE. This CDR3 has 15 residues. The method was immunoSEQ multiplex PCR; TCRdb's version includes in-frame clones alone and lacks a portion of them. The repertoire consists of about 250,000 clones, with around four fifths occurring once and the leading ten covering roughly 5.8%. This clone was detected once. This clonotype was sampled from a man aged 80 or over with acute or convalescent COVID-19. This rearrangement joins TRBV5-6 to TRBJ2-3; D may be TRBD1 (6 bases). The sequencing input was peripheral blood. For the CDR3, the DNA is TGTGCCAGCAGCTTGGACACAGGGAGAGCAGATACGCAGTATTTT. Protein sequence: CASSLDTGRADTQYF.